This TCR beta chain derives from a study of blood T cells in healthy people across ages. The germline V gene encodes CDR1 SQVTM and CDR2 ANQGSEA. The ends lost 7 bases at V and 3 bases at J; junction bases unmatched: 7. The CDR3 runs 13 residues. For the second PCR, which ran for 7 to 11 cycles, a sample-barcoded 5' primer and a J-beta primer mix were used. TCRdb passed the 5' RACE reads through MiXCR, listing each CDR3 protein once. The profile covers hundreds of thousands of distinct CDR3 sequences, with roughly two fifths appearing a single time and around a fifth taken by the ten largest. The chain is built from TRBV29-1 and TRBJ2-5, with TRBD1 identical over 8 bases. Sequenced material: blood. This TCR was recovered from a woman aged 55-75 years in good health. The CDR3 reads CSAIVTGEETQYF. In DNA, the CDR3 is TGCAGCGCGATAGTGACAGGGGAAGAGACCCAGTACTTC. Full variable domain (outside the CDR3, taken from reference TRBV29-1 and TRBJ2-5): SAVISQKPSRDICQRGTSLTIQCQVDSQVTMMFWYRQQPGQSLTLIATANQGSEATYESGFVIDKFPISRPNLTFSTLTVSNMSPEDSSIYLCSAIVTGEETQYFGPGTRLLVL.